Each of the 9 T cell receptor beta chains below was sequenced from the same sample in a study of control samples from healthy donors and cancer patients. Using immunoSEQ multiplex PCR, the repertoire was profiled, and TCRdb retains in-frame clones only, with some absent. The sample consists of hundreds of thousands of clones, about 93% of them appearing once. The source material was PBMCs. Every receptor here comes from a man between 40 and 49 years old with head and neck cancer.

The chain couples TRBV5-1 to TRBJ1-2; D is possibly TRBD1 (6 bases). Trimming cost V 0 bases and J 1 base, with 13 bases left between them. The CDR3 is 16 amino acids. CDR1 is SGHRS, CDR2 YFSETQ, per germline. For the CDR3, the DNA is TGCGCCAGCAGCTTGGAGGGGGACCTTCGTAACTATGGCTACACCTTC. Its translation: CASSLEGDLRNYGYTF.

This chain links TRBV11-1 with TRBJ2-1; 10 nucleotides agree with TRBD2. The CDR3 is 14 amino acids. V lost 5 bases, J lost 7 bases, and 5 bases stayed unmatched. CDR1 and CDR2 from the germline V gene are SGHAT and FQDESV (reference sequence). The CDR3 DNA sequence: TGTGCCAGCAGCCGGACTAGCGGAGCGAATGAGCAGTTCTTC. This gives the protein CASSRTSGANEQFF.

This clone was detected once. This chain uses TRBV5-5 with TRBJ1-2; TRBD1 aligns across 9 bases. V was pared by 7 bases and J by 3 bases, with 4 bases of the junction left unmatched. This CDR3 comprises 13 residues. Germline CDR1 is SGHKS and CDR2 is YYEKEE (reference sequence). This chain's CDR3 is CASHGDRDYGYTF. The CDR3 DNA sequence: TGTGCCAGCCATGGGGACAGGGACTATGGCTACACCTTC.

The CDR3 protein is CASSPLAGVTDTQYF. As DNA, the CDR3 is TGTGCCAGCAGTCCACTAGCGGGGGTAACAGATACGCAGTATTTT. The V gene is TRBV28, the J gene TRBJ2-3, with 11 bases aligning to TRBD2. With V trimmed by 5 bases and J by 3 bases, 4 bases remained unmatched. The CDR3 runs 15 residues. Germline CDR1 is MDHEN and CDR2 is SYDVKM.

This clone was recorded only once. The V gene is TRBV6-5, the J gene TRBJ2-2; D might be TRBD1 or TRBD2, each matching 5 bases. Trimming shortened V by 6 bases and J by 4 bases, and 15 bases separated the two germline ends. The CDR3 consists of 15 residues. Germline CDR1 is MNHEY and CDR2 is SVGAGI. The CDR3 DNA follows: TGTGCCAGCAGCCACGGGGCAGTCAGCACCGGGGAGCTGTTTTTT. Translated, it gives CASSHGAVSTGELFF.

The J gene is TRBJ1-6, the V gene TRBV7-3, with a weak D call TRBD1 (5 bases). This CDR3 is built from 15 residues. Germline CDR1 is SGHTA and CDR2 is FQGTGA. The germline V and J ends were trimmed by 0 bases and 9 bases, with 12 bases remaining between them. CDR3 loop: CASSLTEGRTSPLHF. CDR3 sequence (DNA): TGTGCCAGCAGCTTAACAGAGGGGAGAACTTCACCCCTCCACTTT.

A single count supports this clone. CDR3 bases: TGTGCCAGTAGTTCCGGGACAGGAGGCACCGGGGAGCTGTTTTTT. Protein sequence: CASSSGTGGTGELFF. The chain combines TRBV19 with TRBJ2-2; 8 nucleotides match TRBD1. Germline-derived CDR1 and CDR2 are LNHDA and SQIVND (reference sequence). CDR3 size: 15 residues. J was trimmed by 4 bases and V by 5 bases; bases with no gene match: 6.

V is TRBV2 and J is TRBJ2-1, with 12 bases that match TRBD2. Trimming removed 7 bases from V and 9 bases from J; junction bases left unmatched: 10. The CDR3 consists of 15 residues. Germline V lookup: CDR1 SNHLY, CDR2 FYNNEI. The CDR3 spells CASISGLAGKTEQFF. CDR3 in DNA: TGTGCCAGCATTTCCGGACTAGCGGGAAAGACTGAGCAGTTCTTC.

The rearrangement links TRBV25-1 to TRBJ2-1; TRBD1 aligns across 8 bases. This CDR3 is 16 amino acids long. Germline V CDR1 and CDR2: MGHDK, SYGVNS. Trimming took 4 bases from V and 6 from J; bases not matched to a gene: 11. The CDR3 here is CASSGTGTGKRNEQFF. The CDR3 DNA sequence: TGTGCCAGCAGTGGAACCGGGACAGGCAAACGCAATGAGCAGTTCTTC.